Each of the 30 T cell receptor beta chains below was sequenced from the same sample in a study of blood T cell repertoires in COVID-19. Here immunoSEQ multiplex PCR was the method, and the copy in TCRdb shows in-frame clones only, minus some. The repertoire holds 200,000 to 300,000 clones, with around 86% as singletons. Sequenced input: peripheral blood. The receptor source for this set is a woman aged 65 to 85 with active or convalescent COVID-19.

In its sample, this clone was seen once. The gene calls are TRBV20-1 and TRBJ1-5, with TRBD1 matching over 9 bases. V dropped 3 bases and J dropped 5; count of bases not matched to a gene: 8. Germline V CDR1 and CDR2: DFQATT, SNEGSKA (reference sequence). The CDR3 spans 15 residues. CDR3 sequence: CSASRGTGTDQPQHF. The CDR3 bases are TGCAGTGCTAGTAGGGGGACAGGGACCGATCAGCCCCAGCATTTT.

The chain recombines TRBV27 with TRBJ1-5, with TRBD1 as a possible D gene (5 bases). The CDR3 length is 21 residues. Trimming shortened V by 5 bases and J by 2 bases, and 31 bases separated the two germline ends. Germline V gene lookup returns CDR1 MNHEY and CDR2 SMNVEV (reference sequence). The CDR3 DNA follows: TGTGCCAGCAGTACTAAACCCCCCGTCTTTCTTGCGGGACGGGGCAATCAGCCCCAGCATTTT. It is translated as CASSTKPPVFLAGRGNQPQHF.

This sequence joins TRBV6-2 or TRBV6-3 and TRBJ2-7; a possible D gene is TRBD2 (5 bases). Germline V gives CDR1 MNHEY, CDR2 SVGEGT. This CDR3 spans 15 amino acids. V gave up 4 bases and J gave up 2 bases, with 15 bases separating them. This CDR3 reads CASSSPTWGAYEQYF. DNA of the CDR3: TGTGCCAGCAGTTCCCCCACGTGGGGAGCCTACGAGCAGTACTTC.

V usage is TRBV12-5 and J usage is TRBJ2-6; 8 bases map to TRBD1. The CDR3 is made up of 17 amino acids. Germline loops: CDR1 LGHNT, CDR2 FRNRAP. The trim removed 5 bases at V and 2 bases at J, leaving 8 bases unmatched. The CDR3 loop reads CASGPGTGLAGANVLTF. The CDR3 DNA follows: TGTGCTAGTGGTCCCGGGACAGGTCTTGCTGGGGCCAACGTCCTGACTTTC.

This chain connects TRBV27 to TRBJ1-2; 8 positions match TRBD1. Losses at the gene ends were 5 bases for V and 0 bases for J; bases not matched to a gene: 2. This CDR3 region has 14 residues. CDR1 and CDR2 (germline): MNHEY, SMNVEV (reference sequence). The CDR3 bases are TGTGCCAGCAGTACAGGGGGGGCTAACTATGGCTACACCTTC. It specifies CASSTGGANYGYTF.

In its sample, this clone was seen many times. This rearrangement joins TRBV5-6 to TRBJ1-5; TRBD1 matches at 10 bases. Trimming took 4 bases from V and 6 from J; bases not matched to a gene: 7. This CDR3 has 15 residues. Germline assignment: CDR1 SGHDT and CDR2 YYEEEE. Here the CDR3 reads CASSRDRGFVQPQHF. The CDR3 region has the DNA TGTGCCAGCAGCCGGGACAGGGGATTTGTTCAGCCCCAGCATTTT.

The chain joins TRBV10-3 to TRBJ1-2; 8 bases are a match to TRBD1. V was pared by 5 bases and J by 5 bases, with 4 bases of the junction left unmatched. The germline V gene encodes CDR1 ENHRY and CDR2 SYGVKD. The CDR3 totals 13 residues. The CDR3 protein is CAISQDREYGYTF. The CDR3 bases are TGTGCCATCAGTCAGGACAGGGAATATGGCTACACCTTC.

The chain uses TRBV7-9 and TRBJ1-1; TRBD1 agrees at 9 bases. Germline-derived CDR1 and CDR2 are SEHNR and FQNEAQ (reference sequence). The CDR3 consists of 15 residues. Trimming cost V 3 bases and J 10 bases; bases outside gene matches: 12. The CDR3 sequence: CASSFGGTGFKGAFF. The CDR3 DNA reads as TGTGCCAGCAGCTTCGGCGGGACAGGGTTTAAGGGAGCTTTCTTT.

The gene calls are TRBV19 and TRBJ1-4, with 9 bases matching TRBD1. The V gene end was trimmed by 6 bases and the J gene end by 8 bases; junction bases not matched to a gene: 10. Germline values: CDR1 LNHDA, CDR2 SQIVND (reference sequence). The CDR3 length is 15 residues. As DNA, the CDR3 is TGTGCCAGTAGCCAGGACGGGACAGGGTGGGAAAAACTGTTTTTT. It encodes CASSQDGTGWEKLFF.

The chain combines TRBV6-2 or TRBV6-3 with TRBJ2-7, with 7 bases that match TRBD1. With 6 bases clipped from V and 1 base from J, the junction kept 3 bases outside the gene matches. This CDR3 spans 13 amino acids. The germline V gene encodes CDR1 MNHEY and CDR2 SVGEGT. CDR3 nucleotide sequence: TGTGCCAGCAGCCCGACAGGGTCCTACGAGCAGTACTTC. Protein: CASSPTGSYEQYF.

The chain employs TRBV7-7 and TRBJ2-7, with D perhaps matching TRBD1 (5 bases). The CDR3 sequence is 11 residues long. CDR1 and CDR2 (germline): SSHAT, FNYEAQ (reference sequence). CDR3 coding DNA: TGTGCTAGTCAGGGAACCTACGAGCAGTACTTC. The encoded protein is CASQGTYEQYF.

This clone was recorded only once. The rearrangement uses TRBV7-2 and TRBJ2-3; D possibly corresponds to TRBD1 (5 bases). CDR1 is SGHTA, CDR2 FQGNSA, per germline. V lost 4 bases and J 6 bases, leaving 11 bases between the germline ends. There are 13 residues in the CDR3. The CDR3 loop reads CASSSTGWDTQYF. CDR3 DNA sequence: TGTGCCAGCAGCTCCACAGGATGGGATACGCAGTATTTT.

The genes are TRBV11-2 and TRBJ2-3; maybe TRBD2 (6 bases). The germline V gene encodes CDR1 SGHAT and CDR2 FQNNGV. The CDR3 consists of 13 residues. Trimming pared 8 bases from V and 4 bases from J, leaving 13 bases between. CDR3 region: CASSSRGSDTQYF. The CDR3 coding sequence is TGTGCCAGCTCCTCTCGGGGGTCAGATACGCAGTATTTT.

The chain recombines TRBV3-1 (or the pseudogene TRBV3-2) with TRBJ1-1; maybe TRBD1 (6 bases). CDR3 length: 13 residues. CDR1 and CDR2 from the germline V gene are LGHDT and YNNKEL (reference sequence). V was trimmed by 4 bases and J by 4 bases, leaving 10 bases between them. The CDR3 region has the DNA TGTGCCAGCAGCCTCCAGGGGACCACTGAAGCTTTCTTT. It yields the protein CASSLQGTTEAFF.

This clone was seen just once. The chain is built from TRBV19 and TRBJ1-1; tentative D call: TRBD1 (5 bases). Germline loops: CDR1 LNHDA, CDR2 SQIVND (reference sequence). The CDR3 extends over 15 amino acids. Trimming removed 3 bases from V and 4 bases from J, with 15 bases in between. Here the CDR3 DNA reads TGTGCCAGTAGTATCCCAGAAGACGGGGGCACTGAAGCTTTCTTT. Protein: CASSIPEDGGTEAFF.

The chain employs TRBV6-5 and TRBJ2-7; 8 bases are shared with TRBD1. Germline CDR1 and CDR2: MNHEY and SVGAGI. Losses at the gene ends were 6 bases for V and 5 bases for J; bases not matched to a gene: 12. This CDR3 comprises 15 residues. DNA for the CDR3: TGTGCCAGCAGGGAGTCAGGGGGCTATAATAACGAGCAGTACTTC. Residues: CASRESGGYNNEQYF.

The V gene is TRBV7-8, the J gene TRBJ2-1; weak D call: TRBD2 (5 bases). This CDR3 has 12 residues. CDR1 and CDR2 (germline): SGHVS, FQNEAQ. Between the trimmed V and J ends, which lost 5 bases and 6 bases, there was a span of 8 bases. CDR3 DNA sequence: TGTGCCAGCAGCCCTAGCCGCAATGAGCAGTTCTTC. Translated: CASSPSRNEQFF.

The rearrangement links TRBV7-2 to TRBJ1-2; 8 nucleotides agree with TRBD1. In germline, CDR1 is SGHTA, CDR2 FQGNSA. The trim removed 7 bases at V and 1 base at J, leaving 14 bases unmatched. CDR3 size: 17 residues. The DNA of the CDR3 is TGTGCCAGCATTAATGGACAGGGACCGGCCCTTAACTATGGCTACACCTTC. Its protein is CASINGQGPALNYGYTF. The full variable domain, in which reference TRBV7-2 and TRBJ1-2 provide the parts outside the CDR3, is GAGVSQSPSNKVTEKGKDVELRCDPISGHTALYWYRQSLGQGLEFLIYFQGNSAPDKSGLPSDRFSAERTGGSVSTLTIQRTQQEDSAVYLCASINGQGPALNYGYTFGSGTRLTVV.

The sample holds one count of this clone. V and J are TRBV7-8 and TRBJ2-4, with 7 nucleotides matching TRBD1. CDR1 and CDR2 (germline): SGHVS, FQNEAQ. The length of the CDR3 is 13 residues. With V trimmed by 5 bases and J by 5 bases, 3 bases remained unmatched. As DNA, the CDR3 is TGTGCCAGCAGCCTCGGACAGGAAAACATTCAGTACTTC. This translates into CASSLGQENIQYF.

The gene calls are TRBV25-1 and TRBJ1-1; D is uncertain. Trimming shortened V by 5 bases and J by 0 bases, and 10 bases separated the two germline ends. Germline V gives CDR1 MGHDK, CDR2 SYGVNS. This CDR3 region has 14 residues. The chain's CDR3 is CASSPPSMNTEAFF. The CDR3 region has the DNA TGTGCCAGCAGTCCTCCCTCTATGAACACTGAAGCTTTCTTT. The variable domain in full, completed from reference TRBV25-1 and TRBJ1-1, reads EADIYQTPRYLVIGTGKKITLECSQTMGHDKMYWYQQDPGMELHLIHYSYGVNSTEKGDLSSESTVSRIRTEHFPLTLESARPSHTSQYLCASSPPSMNTEAFFGQGTRLTVV.

V and J are TRBV10-2 and TRBJ2-5, with a weak D call TRBD1 (6 bases). V was pared by 6 bases and J by 1 base, with 9 bases between. Germline V gives CDR1 WSHSY, CDR2 SAAADI. The CDR3 is made up of 13 amino acids. The CDR3 sequence: CASRDRIQETQYF. CDR3 nucleotides: TGCGCCAGCAGAGACAGGATCCAAGAGACCCAGTACTTC.

V is TRBV24-1 and J is TRBJ1-4, with 7 bases that match TRBD1. The CDR3 length is 14 residues. Trimming cost V 5 bases and J 7 bases; bases outside gene matches: 6. CDR1 and CDR2 (germline): KGHDR, SFDVKD. Written as DNA, the CDR3 is TGTGCCACCAGTGCGGGACAGCACATTGAAAAACTGTTTTTT. It is translated as CATSAGQHIEKLFF.

The chain carries TRBV2 and TRBJ1-3; D not resolved. Between the trimmed V and J ends, which lost 4 bases and 2 bases, there was a span of 6 bases. The CDR3 spans 13 residues. Per the germline V gene, CDR1 is SNHLY and CDR2 is FYNNEI. The CDR3 DNA follows: TGTGCCAGCAGTGGAGAAACTGGAAACACCATATATTTT. This translates into CASSGETGNTIYF.

This chain links TRBV5-1 with TRBJ1-2, with 7 bases lining up with TRBD1. Trimming removed 3 bases from V and 8 bases from J; junction bases left unmatched: 7. CDR1 and CDR2 (germline): SGHRS, YFSETQ. The CDR3 contains 13 residues. CDR3 sequence: CASSSEGTEGYTF. The CDR3 bases are TGCGCCAGCAGCTCCGAGGGGACAGAGGGCTACACCTTC.

On this clone itself: This specimen includes other DNA sequences encoding the same CDR3. The chain carries TRBV5-1 and TRBJ1-3, with 7 bases matching TRBD1. The V gene end was trimmed by 2 bases and the J gene end by 2 bases; junction bases not matched to a gene: 1. The CDR3 has 14 amino acids. Per the germline V gene, CDR1 is SGHRS and CDR2 is YFSETQ. CDR3 loop: CASSLGQAGNTIYF. In DNA form, the CDR3 reads TGCGCCAGCAGCTTAGGACAGGCTGGAAACACCATATATTTT. The full variable domain, with the rest looked up from reference TRBV5-1 and TRBJ1-3, is KAGVTQTPRYLIKTRGQQVTLSCSPISGHRSVSWYQQTPGQGLQFLFEYFSETQRNKGNFPGRFSGRQFSNSRSEMNVSTLELGDSALYLCASSLGQAGNTIYFGEGSWLTVV.

The J gene is TRBJ2-2, the V gene TRBV6-5, with 8 bases identical to TRBD2. Looked up from germline, CDR1 is MNHEY and CDR2 is SVGAGI. The CDR3 runs to 16 residues. The ends lost 0 bases at V and 9 bases at J; junction bases unmatched: 9. CDR3 DNA: TGTGCCAGCAGTTACTCCGGGGGGGGACTAAGCCGGGAGCTGTTTTTT. The encoded protein is CASSYSGGGLSRELFF.

V usage is TRBV6-5 and J usage is TRBJ1-1; D unresolved. V was shortened by 10 bases and J by 1 base, with 13 bases between the two germline ends. CDR3 length equals 13 residues. CDR1 is MNHEY and CDR2 is SVGAGI in the germline V gene. This chain's CDR3 is CATPAPGNTEAFF. The CDR3 DNA sequence: TGTGCCACCCCCGCCCCGGGGAACACTGAAGCTTTCTTT.

The chain is built from TRBV10-3 and TRBJ1-1, with D hard to call. The V gene's germline CDR1 is ENHRY and CDR2 SYGVKD. The CDR3 has 14 residues. V lost 2 bases and J 3 bases, leaving 10 bases between the germline ends. The CDR3 loop reads CAISERVRDTEAFF. For the CDR3, the DNA is TGTGCCATCAGTGAGCGGGTAAGAGACACTGAAGCTTTCTTT.

V is TRBV25-1 and J is TRBJ2-2; 7 bases align to TRBD2. With V trimmed by 1 base and J by 7 bases, 3 bases remained unmatched. In germline, CDR1 is MGHDK, CDR2 SYGVNS. The CDR3 is made up of 14 amino acids. DNA for the CDR3: TGTGCCAGCAGTGAATGGGGGGAGGGCGGGGAGCTGTTTTTT. Amino acid sequence: CASSEWGEGGELFF.

The chain joins TRBV3-1 (or the pseudogene TRBV3-2) to TRBJ1-3, with D perhaps TRBD1 (5 bases). Germline loops: CDR1 LGHDT, CDR2 YNNKEL (reference sequence). This CDR3 comprises 16 residues. Trimming took 1 base from V and 1 from J, leaving 11 bases between them. The CDR3 reads CASSQVRGMSGNTIYF. CDR3 bases: TGTGCCAGCAGCCAAGTTAGGGGAATGTCTGGAAACACCATATATTTT.